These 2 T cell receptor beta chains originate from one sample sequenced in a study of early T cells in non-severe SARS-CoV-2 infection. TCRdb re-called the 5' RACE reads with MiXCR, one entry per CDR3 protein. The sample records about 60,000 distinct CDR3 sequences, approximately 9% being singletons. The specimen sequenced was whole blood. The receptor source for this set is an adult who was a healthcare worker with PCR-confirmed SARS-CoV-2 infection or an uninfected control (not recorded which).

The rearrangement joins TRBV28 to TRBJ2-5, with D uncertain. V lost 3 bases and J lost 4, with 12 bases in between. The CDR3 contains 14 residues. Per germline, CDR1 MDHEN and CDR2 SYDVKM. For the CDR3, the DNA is TGTGCCAGCAGTTTGGGCCAGACCTTAGAGACCCAGTACTTC. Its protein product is CASSLGQTLETQYF.

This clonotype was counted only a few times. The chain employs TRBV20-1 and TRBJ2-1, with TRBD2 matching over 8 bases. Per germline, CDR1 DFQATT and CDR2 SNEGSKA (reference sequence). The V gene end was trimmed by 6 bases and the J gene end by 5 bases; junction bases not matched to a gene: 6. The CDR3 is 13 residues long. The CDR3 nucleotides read TGCAGTGCCGGGGGGGCCGTAAACAATGAGCAGTTCTTC. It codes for CSAGGAVNNEQFF.